This TCR beta chain was found in a study of CD8 T cells in Susac syndrome. Sequencing targeted TCR beta in blood CD8+ and CD4+ T cells. The authors negatively isolated CD8+ and CD4+ T cells and FACS-enriched TEMRA cells. Germline loops: CDR1 SGHRS, CDR2 YFSETQ. The CDR3 consists of 15 residues. The V gene end was trimmed by 3 bases and the J gene end by 9 bases; junction bases not matched to a gene: 9. Findings of the study overall: The study recognized that the number of individuals in its TCR sequencing and HLA analysis was relatively small.

A note on this clonotype: Its antigen is undetermined.

The authors reverse transcribed roughly 0.5 to 1 ug RNA with random hexamers. The TCR beta CDR3 was amplified by immunoSEQ multiplex PCR across 54 Vbeta, 13 Jbeta. TCRdb processed the immunoSEQ multiplex PCR reads anew with MiXCR; each CDR3 protein has one entry. The data hold around 150,000 distinct CDR3 sequences, with 93% observed a single time. Source material: CD4+ T cells from PBMCs. The chain has TRBV5-1 and TRBJ1-6; 7 bases agree with TRBD1. The sequence came from a human donor in good health. In DNA, the CDR3 is TGCGCCAGCAGCTCTGGGCCCGAGGGGGCTTCACCCCTCCACTTT. Protein sequence: CASSSGPEGASPLHF.